This is a list of T cell receptor beta chains from one sample in a study of CD8 T cells in ankylosing spondylitis. TCRdb re-derived calls from the 5' RACE reads in MiXCR, one entry per CDR3 protein. The sample carries a few hundred thousand distinct CDR3 sequences, 11% recorded once. Input material: blood, either unsorted or a sorted T cell fraction (not recorded which). All receptors derive from a female donor with ankylosing spondylitis or in good health (not recorded which). Both conserved end residues are part of each CDR3. The order of the fields is D gene, V gene, CDR3 length, clone size, J gene, CDR3 DNA, CDR3 protein. The D gene is left open where the match is weak. Not every row has a clone size; where given, it reads once, few, many or a size class.

d_gene: -; v_gene: TRBV5-1; len: 13; abundance: many; j_gene: TRBJ2-7; CDR3nt: TGCGCCAGCGGGGTGCATTTGTCCGACGAGCAGTACTTC; CDR3aa: CASGVHLSDEQYF
d_gene: -; v_gene: TRBV29-1; len: 9; abundance: many; j_gene: TRBJ1-4; CDR3nt: TGCAGCGAGAACTCAAAACTGTTTTTT; CDR3aa: CSENSKLFF
d_gene: -; v_gene: TRBV4-1; len: 18; abundance: many; j_gene: TRBJ1-4; CDR3nt: TGCGCCAGCAGCCAAGCAGGGAGGAAGGAAGGAACTAATGAAAAACTGTTTTTT; CDR3aa: CASSQAGRKEGTNEKLFF
d_gene: -; v_gene: TRBV29-1; len: 14; abundance: many; j_gene: TRBJ2-5; CDR3nt: TGCAGCGTTACCTTAGGACCCCAAAGGGAGACCCAGTACTTC; CDR3aa: CSVTLGPQRETQYF
d_gene: -; v_gene: TRBV3-1; len: 15; abundance: few; j_gene: TRBJ2-1; CDR3nt: TGTGCCAGCAGCCTCGTGGGGGGGGGCCAAAATGAGCAGTTCTTC; CDR3aa: CASSLVGGGQNEQFF
d_gene: -; v_gene: TRBV6-1; len: 14; abundance: few; j_gene: TRBJ2-7; CDR3nt: TGTGCCAGCAGGACAGGATCGAACCTCTACGAGCAGTACTTC; CDR3aa: CASRTGSNLYEQYF
d_gene: -; v_gene: TRBV29-1; len: 14; abundance: many; j_gene: TRBJ2-7; CDR3nt: TGCAGCGTTGGTTTTCCGGACACCATCTACGAGCAGTACTTC; CDR3aa: CSVGFPDTIYEQYF
d_gene: -; v_gene: TRBV20-1; len: 14; abundance: many; j_gene: TRBJ2-1; CDR3nt: TGCAGTGCTAGAGCAAACACAGGGACGAGTGAGCAGTTCTTC; CDR3aa: CSARANTGTSEQFF
d_gene: -; v_gene: TRBV7-9; len: 14; abundance: many; j_gene: TRBJ1-6; CDR3nt: TGTGCCAGCAGCTTAGAACAGAAAAATTCACCCCTCCACTTT; CDR3aa: CASSLEQKNSPLHF
d_gene: TRBD1; v_gene: TRBV5-1; len: 13; abundance: many; j_gene: TRBJ1-1; CDR3nt: TGCGCCAGCAAGGGACAGCCGAACACTGAAGCTTTCTTT; CDR3aa: CASKGQPNTEAFF
d_gene: TRBD1; v_gene: TRBV2; len: 13; abundance: few; j_gene: TRBJ1-4; CDR3nt: TGTGCCAGCAGGACAGGGGTACGTGAAAAACTGTTTTTT; CDR3aa: CASRTGVREKLFF
d_gene: TRBD2; v_gene: TRBV10-3; len: 15; abundance: few; j_gene: TRBJ2-3; CDR3nt: TGTGCCATCAGTGCCGGGACTAGCGTTACAGATACGCAGTATTTT; CDR3aa: CAISAGTSVTDTQYF
d_gene: -; v_gene: TRBV7-2; len: 13; abundance: many; j_gene: TRBJ1-5; CDR3nt: TGTGCCAGCAGCTTAATGAGCAATCAGCCCCAGCATTTT; CDR3aa: CASSLMSNQPQHF
d_gene: TRBD2; v_gene: TRBV20-1; len: 15; abundance: -; j_gene: TRBJ2-7; CDR3nt: TGCAGTGCCGACCGGGCGGGGGATTCCTCCTACGAGCAGTACTTC; CDR3aa: CSADRAGDSSYEQYF
d_gene: TRBD2; v_gene: TRBV27; len: 16; abundance: many; j_gene: TRBJ2-3; CDR3nt: TGTGCCAGCAGTTTAGTAGCGGGAGACGACACAGATACGCAGTATTTT; CDR3aa: CASSLVAGDDTDTQYF
d_gene: -; v_gene: TRBV20-1; len: 16; abundance: many; j_gene: TRBJ1-5; CDR3nt: TGCAGTGCTAGAGAAACATCAGGTTTGGTTCTGGAGCCCCAGCATTTT; CDR3aa: CSARETSGLVLEPQHF
d_gene: -; v_gene: TRBV9; len: 15; abundance: many; j_gene: TRBJ1-1; CDR3nt: TGTGCCAGCAGCACCCACACGGGGGTGGGGGCTGAAGCTTTCTTT; CDR3aa: CASSTHTGVGAEAFF
d_gene: TRBD1; v_gene: TRBV24-1; len: 15; abundance: many; j_gene: TRBJ2-5; CDR3nt: TGTGCCACCAGTGACACAGGACAGGGTAGAGAGACCCAGTACTTC; CDR3aa: CATSDTGQGRETQYF
d_gene: TRBD2; v_gene: TRBV10-3; len: 15; abundance: many; j_gene: TRBJ2-7; CDR3nt: TGTGCCATCAGTGAATACCGACTAGCGGCCTACGAGCAGTACTTC; CDR3aa: CAISEYRLAAYEQYF
d_gene: TRBD1; v_gene: TRBV6-1; len: 14; abundance: many; j_gene: TRBJ1-1; CDR3nt: TGTGCCAGCAGTACACAGGGGGCAAACACTGAAGCTTTCTTT; CDR3aa: CASSTQGANTEAFF
d_gene: TRBD2; v_gene: TRBV5-5; len: 18; abundance: few; j_gene: TRBJ2-2; CDR3nt: TGTGCCAGCAGCTCGGCTTACATTAGCGGGAGAGGCACCGGGGAGCTGTTTTTT; CDR3aa: CASSSAYISGRGTGELFF
d_gene: -; v_gene: TRBV7-2; len: 16; abundance: many; j_gene: TRBJ1-1; CDR3nt: TGTGCCAGCAGACCCAGCAGCGTGCTCGGGAACACTGAAGCTTTCTTT; CDR3aa: CASRPSSVLGNTEAFF
d_gene: -; v_gene: TRBV20-1; len: 14; abundance: many; j_gene: TRBJ1-5; CDR3nt: TGCAGTGCTAGCCGTGGGACTGTCAATCAGCCCCAGCATTTT; CDR3aa: CSASRGTVNQPQHF
d_gene: -; v_gene: TRBV28; len: 16; abundance: many; j_gene: TRBJ1-5; CDR3nt: TGTGCCAGCAGTTCGGACAGCTTGCTCCGAAATCAGCCCCAGCATTTT; CDR3aa: CASSSDSLLRNQPQHF
d_gene: -; v_gene: TRBV6-2/TRBV6-3; len: 18; abundance: few; j_gene: TRBJ2-7; CDR3nt: TGTGCCAGCAGTTACTTCGCCAGGGGCGGGAGAGGGATATACGAGCAGTACTTC; CDR3aa: CASSYFARGGRGIYEQYF
d_gene: TRBD1; v_gene: TRBV28; len: 15; abundance: many; j_gene: TRBJ1-5; CDR3nt: TGTGCCAGCAGTAGCGGGACAGAAGGAATGGAGCCCCAGCATTTT; CDR3aa: CASSSGTEGMEPQHF
d_gene: TRBD1; v_gene: TRBV5-1; len: 16; abundance: few; j_gene: TRBJ1-5; CDR3nt: TGCGCCAGCAGCCCGGGGACAGGAGATAGCAATCAGCCCCAGCATTTT; CDR3aa: CASSPGTGDSNQPQHF
d_gene: -; v_gene: TRBV7-2; len: 15; abundance: few; j_gene: TRBJ1-3; CDR3nt: TGTGCCAGCAGCTTAGCGCGAACGGCTGGAAACACCATATATTTT; CDR3aa: CASSLARTAGNTIYF
d_gene: -; v_gene: TRBV7-9; len: 10; abundance: -; j_gene: TRBJ2-5; CDR3nt: TGTGCCAGCTCAGCGGAGACCCAGTACTTC; CDR3aa: CASSAETQYF
d_gene: -; v_gene: TRBV5-5; len: 15; abundance: many; j_gene: TRBJ2-7; CDR3nt: TGTGCCAGCAGCTTGGACCCCACGGGGAGTGGCGAGCAGTACTTC; CDR3aa: CASSLDPTGSGEQYF
d_gene: -; v_gene: TRBV7-2; len: 14; abundance: many; j_gene: TRBJ2-7; CDR3nt: TGTGCCAGCAGCTTGGTTTGGGGGACCTACGAGCAGTACTTC; CDR3aa: CASSLVWGTYEQYF
d_gene: -; v_gene: TRBV12-3/TRBV12-4; len: 13; abundance: many; j_gene: TRBJ1-1; CDR3nt: TGTGCCAGCAGTTTAATCGGCAACACTGAAGCTTTCTTT; CDR3aa: CASSLIGNTEAFF